The 9 T cell receptor beta chains presented below share a single source sample, sequenced in a study of shared clonotypes between healthy human individuals. Assay used: immunoSEQ multiplex PCR; TCRdb lists only in-frame clones, some missing. The sample has about a million clones, 60% to 80% seen once. Input material: memory CD4+ T cells sorted from blood. Sample subset: CD45RA-negative fraction. All receptors come from a young man in good health.

This clone has only a few counts. The chain couples TRBV18 to TRBJ1-1, with TRBD1 identical over 7 bases. Per germline, CDR1 KGHSH and CDR2 LQKENI. V was clipped by 5 bases and J by 0 bases; unmatched bases: 6. The CDR3 totals 15 residues. CDR3 region: CASSTRQGMNTEAFF. DNA of the CDR3: TGTGCCAGCTCAACAAGACAGGGCATGAACACTGAAGCTTTCTTT. Based on the CDR3 plus reference TRBV18 and TRBJ1-1, the full variable domain is NAGVMQNPRHLVRRRGQEARLRCSPMKGHSHVYWYRQLPEEGLKFMVYLQKENIIDESGMPKERFSAEFPKEGPSILRIQQVVRGDSAAYFCASSTRQGMNTEAFFGQGTRLTVV.

On this clone: The sample carries other DNA sequences with the same CDR3. The CDR3 DNA reads TGTGCCAGTAGTCAAGTGGGAGGCTACGAGCAGTACTTC. Protein: CASSQVGGYEQYF. The chain couples TRBV19 to TRBJ2-7, with D possibly matching TRBD2 (6 bases). This CDR3 is 13 amino acids long. Germline V gene data show CDR1 as LNHDA and CDR2 as SQIVND (reference sequence). V was cut by 5 bases and J by 3 bases, with 11 bases left in between.

The chain couples TRBV5-1 to TRBJ2-5; D gene unclear. V lost 0 bases, J lost 2 bases, and 11 bases lay in between. Per the germline V gene, CDR1 is SGHRS and CDR2 is YFSETQ. There are 15 residues in the CDR3. DNA for the CDR3: TGCGCCAGCAGCTTGGAGGCACTGGGTCAAGAGACCCAGTACTTC. Protein: CASSLEALGQETQYF.

This clone showed up many times. The rearrangement links TRBV4-1 to TRBJ2-7; 7 bases fit TRBD1. This CDR3 has 16 residues. Germline values: CDR1 MGHRA, CDR2 YSYEKL. The junction had 7 bases not matched to a gene; V was cut back by 0 bases and J by 2 bases. In nucleotides, the CDR3 is TGCGCCAGCAGCCAAGATGGCCAGGGGGTAACCTACGAGCAGTACTTC. Residues: CASSQDGQGVTYEQYF.

This chain uses TRBV6-6 with TRBJ1-2; D is unresolved. The germline V gene encodes CDR1 MNHNY and CDR2 SVGAGI (reference sequence). Trimming shortened V by 7 bases and J by 8 bases, and 26 bases separated the two germline ends. The CDR3 extends over 16 amino acids. This CDR3 is CASTDGRAKVTIGYTF. CDR3 nucleotides: TGTGCCAGCACTGACGGAAGGGCAAAGGTGACTATAGGCTACACCTTC.

The chain couples TRBV30 to TRBJ2-3, with 10 bases lining up with TRBD2. CDR3 length equals 15 residues. V shed 2 bases and J 5 bases; nucleotides not matched to a gene: 7. Germline loops: CDR1 GTSNPN, CDR2 SVGIG (reference sequence). The CDR3 sequence is CAWSLGLAGVDTQYF. The CDR3 DNA is TGTGCCTGGAGTCTTGGGCTAGCGGGAGTAGATACGCAGTATTTT.

This clone was counted once. This rearrangement joins TRBV18 to TRBJ2-1, with 7 bases that match TRBD1. This CDR3 contains 15 residues. V was clipped by 3 bases and J by 4 bases; unmatched bases: 6. Germline V gives CDR1 KGHSH, CDR2 LQKENI. CDR3 DNA: TGTGCCAGCTCACCCGGGACAGCCATATACAATGAGCAGTTCTTC. It specifies CASSPGTAIYNEQFF.

The chain combines TRBV7-2 with TRBJ2-7, with 9 bases fitting TRBD1. This CDR3 contains 15 residues. In germline, CDR1 is SGHTA, CDR2 FQGNSA. J was trimmed by 4 bases and V by 4 bases; bases with no gene match: 8. CDR3 sequence: CASSSGQGSWYEQYF. The DNA of the CDR3 is TGTGCCAGCAGCTCCGGACAGGGGTCGTGGTACGAGCAGTACTTC.

The rearrangement links TRBV5-6 to TRBJ2-1; D call uncertain. This CDR3 has 12 residues. Trimming cost V 5 bases and J 13 bases, with 16 bases left between them. Germline V lookup: CDR1 SGHDT, CDR2 YYEEEE. This CDR3 is CASRTQSGSQFF. DNA of the CDR3: TGTGCCAGCAGAACCCAATCCGGGTCTCAGTTCTTC.